Listed below are T cell receptor beta chains from one sample, sequenced in a study of PD-L1 blockade in urothelial cancer. Only in-frame clones appear in the TCRdb table, and some are missing; sequencing was by immunoSEQ multiplex PCR. This table has 55,000 to 85,000 clones, about 89% appearing once. This sample comprised PBMCs, obtained around atezolizumab (anti-PD-L1) treatment. These receptors were obtained from a man aged 60-69 years with urothelial cancer. Both conserved end residues are trimmed from each CDR3. Each record gives: CDR3 protein, V gene, J gene, D gene. A D gene is named only where the DNA matches it firmly.

CDR3aa: ASSLARRAVLGSEKLF
v_gene: TRBV5-1
j_gene: TRBJ1-4
d_gene: NA

CDR3aa: ASSEGDSSYGYT
v_gene: TRBV6-1
j_gene: TRBJ1-2
d_gene: TRBD1

CDR3aa: ASSRGGTGYGYT
v_gene: TRBV5-1
j_gene: TRBJ1-2
d_gene: TRBD1

CDR3aa: SVEVQGYGYT
v_gene: TRBV29-1
j_gene: TRBJ1-2
d_gene: NA

CDR3aa: ASSPVERGRVEAF
v_gene: TRBV28
j_gene: TRBJ1-1
d_gene: NA

CDR3aa: ASSQGTSGGPSSYNEQF
v_gene: TRBV4-2
j_gene: TRBJ2-1
d_gene: TRBD2

CDR3aa: ASSVTQGTSYGYT
v_gene: TRBV2
j_gene: TRBJ1-2
d_gene: NA

CDR3aa: ASSYSSTVYNEQF
v_gene: TRBV6-5
j_gene: TRBJ2-1
d_gene: NA

CDR3aa: ASSQGRGSHSPLH
v_gene: TRBV14
j_gene: TRBJ1-6
d_gene: NA

CDR3aa: ASSLTGTGGTEAF
v_gene: TRBV7-6
j_gene: TRBJ1-1
d_gene: TRBD1

CDR3aa: ASQGAYEQY
v_gene: TRBV28
j_gene: TRBJ2-7
d_gene: NA

CDR3aa: AIIGGTGSNPEAF
v_gene: TRBV10-3
j_gene: TRBJ1-1
d_gene: TRBD1

CDR3aa: ASSEGTMRDTQY
v_gene: TRBV19
j_gene: TRBJ2-3
d_gene: NA

CDR3aa: ASSVPGQTPHEQY
v_gene: TRBV7-2
j_gene: TRBJ2-7
d_gene: TRBD1

CDR3aa: ASSYRGAYGELF
v_gene: TRBV7-3
j_gene: TRBJ2-2
d_gene: NA

CDR3aa: ASSKEGQRSPLH
v_gene: TRBV21-1
j_gene: TRBJ1-6
d_gene: NA